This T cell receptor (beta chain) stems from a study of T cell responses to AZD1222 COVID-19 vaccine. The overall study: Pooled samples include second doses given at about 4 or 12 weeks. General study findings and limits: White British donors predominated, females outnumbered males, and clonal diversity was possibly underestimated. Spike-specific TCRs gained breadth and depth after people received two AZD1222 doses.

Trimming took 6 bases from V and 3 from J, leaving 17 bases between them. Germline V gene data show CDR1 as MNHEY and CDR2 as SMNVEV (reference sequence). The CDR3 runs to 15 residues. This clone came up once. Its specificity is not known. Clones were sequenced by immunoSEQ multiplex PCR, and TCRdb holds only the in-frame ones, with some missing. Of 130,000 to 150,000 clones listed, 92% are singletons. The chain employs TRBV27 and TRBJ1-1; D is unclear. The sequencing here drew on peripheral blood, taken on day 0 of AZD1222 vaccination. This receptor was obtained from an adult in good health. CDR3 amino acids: CASSPMRQFHTEAFF. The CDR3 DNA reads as TGTGCCAGCAGCCCAATGCGGCAATTCCACACTGAAGCTTTCTTT.